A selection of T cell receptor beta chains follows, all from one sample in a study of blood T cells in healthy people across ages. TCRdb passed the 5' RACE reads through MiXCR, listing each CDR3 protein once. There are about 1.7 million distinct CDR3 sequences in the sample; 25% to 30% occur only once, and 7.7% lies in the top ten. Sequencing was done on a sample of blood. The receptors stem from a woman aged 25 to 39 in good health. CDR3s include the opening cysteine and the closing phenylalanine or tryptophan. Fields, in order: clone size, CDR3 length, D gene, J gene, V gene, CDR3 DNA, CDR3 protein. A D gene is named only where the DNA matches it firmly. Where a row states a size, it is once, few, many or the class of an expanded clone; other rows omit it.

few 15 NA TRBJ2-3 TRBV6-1 TGTGCCAGCAAACGAAGGGGATCTAGCACAGATACGCAGTATTTT CASKRRGSSTDTQYF
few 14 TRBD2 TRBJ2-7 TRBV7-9 TGTGCCAGCAGCACAGCGGGGCAGCCCTACGAGCAGTACTTC CASSTAGQPYEQYF
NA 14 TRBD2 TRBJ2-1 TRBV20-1 TGCAGTGCCCCTAAGTCAGCGGGACGGAATGAGCAGTTCTTC CSAPKSAGRNEQFF
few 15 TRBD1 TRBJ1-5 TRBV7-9 TGTGCCAGCAGTCCGACAGGGACAAGCAATCAGCCCCAGCATTTT CASSPTGTSNQPQHF
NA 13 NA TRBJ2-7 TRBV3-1 TGTGCCAGCAGCCCGCCAGGCGCGGGAGAGCAGTACTTC CASSPPGAGEQYF
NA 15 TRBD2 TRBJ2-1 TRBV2 TGTGCCAGCAGTGACGGACTAGCGTTCTACAATGAGCAGTTCTTC CASSDGLAFYNEQFF
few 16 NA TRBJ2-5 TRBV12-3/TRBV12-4 TGTGCCAGCAGTTTAGGGGCAAGGCTTCTCCCGGAGGCCCAGTACTTC CASSLGARLLPEAQYF
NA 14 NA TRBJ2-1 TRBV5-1 TGCGCCAGCAGCTTTCAGGAGGCGGGCAATGAGCAGTTCTTC CASSFQEAGNEQFF
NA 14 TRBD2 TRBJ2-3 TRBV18 TGTGCCAGCTCGACGGGGGGGTCGGCAGATAGGCAGTATTTT CASSTGGSADRQYF
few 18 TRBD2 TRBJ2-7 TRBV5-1 TGCGCCAGCAACCCGGGACTAGCGGGGGGTCGAAGCTCCTACGAGCAGTACTTC CASNPGLAGGRSSYEQYF
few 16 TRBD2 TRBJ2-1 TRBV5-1 TGCGCCAGCAGCAGACTAGCGGGGGGTACCTACAATGAGCAGTTCTTC CASSRLAGGTYNEQFF
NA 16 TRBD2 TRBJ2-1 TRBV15 TGTGCCACTCAGGCCATCCTAGCGGGAGACGGCAATGAGCAGTTCTTC CATQAILAGDGNEQFF
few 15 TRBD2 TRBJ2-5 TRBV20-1 TGCAGTGCAAAAATAGCGGGGGGCTCCTGGGAGACCCAGTACTTC CSAKIAGGSWETQYF
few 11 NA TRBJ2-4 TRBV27 TGTGCCAGCAGTGCGGGACGCAGCGAGTACTTC CASSAGRSEYF
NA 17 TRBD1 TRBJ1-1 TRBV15 TGTGCCACCAGCAGGTTCCGACAGGGTTTTGCGAACACTGAAGCTTTCTTT CATSRFRQGFANTEAFF
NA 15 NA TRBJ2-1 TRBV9 TGTGCCAGCAGCCCCCGGGTAGCTTATGGGAATGAGCAGTTCTTC CASSPRVAYGNEQFF
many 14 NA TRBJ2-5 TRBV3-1 TGTGCCAGCAACGACCGGGGGATGCGAGAGACCCAGTACTTC CASNDRGMRETQYF
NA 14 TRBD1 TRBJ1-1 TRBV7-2 TGTGCCAGCAGCTCCAGGGGGAGTTACACTGAAGCTTTCTTT CASSSRGSYTEAFF
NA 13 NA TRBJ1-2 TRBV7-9 TGTGCCAGCAGCTATGGGACGGTTCGTGGCTACACCTTC CASSYGTVRGYTF
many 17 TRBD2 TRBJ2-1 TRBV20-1 TGCAGTGCTCCGACTAGCGGACTATCGAGCTCCTACAACGAGCAGTTCTTC CSAPTSGLSSSYNEQFF
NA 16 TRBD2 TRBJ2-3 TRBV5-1 TGCGCCAGCAGCGTGGGACTAGCGAAAAGCACAGATACGCAGTATTTT CASSVGLAKSTDTQYF
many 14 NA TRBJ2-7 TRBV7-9 TGTGCCAGCAGCTTCAGGGGGGCCCCCTACGAGCAGTACTTC CASSFRGAPYEQYF
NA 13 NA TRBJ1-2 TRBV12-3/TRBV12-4 TGTGCCAGCAGTTTAGCCCCCGCTCCTGGCTACACCTTC CASSLAPAPGYTF
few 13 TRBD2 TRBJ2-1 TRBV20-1 TGCAGTGCTAGAGATTGGGGGGGGAATGAGCAGTTCTTC CSARDWGGNEQFF
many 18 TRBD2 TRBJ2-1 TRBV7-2 TGTGCCAGCAGCCGACTACTAGCGGGAGGGCCCCCCTACAATGAGCAGTTCTTC CASSRLLAGGPPYNEQFF
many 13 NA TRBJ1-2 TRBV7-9 TGTGCCAGCAAGGTGATTAACTCCTATGGCTACACCTTC CASKVINSYGYTF
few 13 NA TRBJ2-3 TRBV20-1 TGCAGTGCTGCGGGGCCCGGGGCGGATACGCAGTATTTT CSAAGPGADTQYF
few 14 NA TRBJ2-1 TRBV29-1 TGCAGCGCCCGTAGAACAGCCAAACAAGAGACCCAGTTCTTC CSARRTAKQETQFF
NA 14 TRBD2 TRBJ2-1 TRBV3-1 TGTGCCAGCAGCCGGCCGACTAGCCGGGATGAGCAGTTCTTC CASSRPTSRDEQFF
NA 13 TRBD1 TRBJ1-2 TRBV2 TGTGCCAGCAGTCCGGGACAGGGACCTGGCTACACCTTC CASSPGQGPGYTF
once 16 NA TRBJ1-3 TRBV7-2 TGTGCCAGCAGCGGGAGTCAGGGGCGGTTAGGAAACACCATATATTTT CASSGSQGRLGNTIYF
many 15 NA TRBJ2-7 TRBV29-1 TGCAGCGTTGAACCATCCGGGTCCCCTCGGGGCGAGCAGTACTTC CSVEPSGSPRGEQYF
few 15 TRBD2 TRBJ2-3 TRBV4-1 TGCGCCAGCAGCCCCCTCAAGACTAGCGCGGATACGCAGTATTTT CASSPLKTSADTQYF
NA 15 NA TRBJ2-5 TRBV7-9 TGTGCCAGCAGCTTATCGCAGGGCCAAGGGGAGACCCAGTACTTC CASSLSQGQGETQYF
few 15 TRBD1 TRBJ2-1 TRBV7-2 TGTGCCAGCAGGATCGGACAGGGGGCCTACAATGAGCAGTTCTTC CASRIGQGAYNEQFF
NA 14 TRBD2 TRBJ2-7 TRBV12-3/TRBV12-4 TGTGCCAGCAGGGAGGGAGGGAGACTGTACGAGCAGTACTTC CASREGGRLYEQYF
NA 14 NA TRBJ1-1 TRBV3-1 TGTGCCAGCAGCCAATACCGGGAGAACACTGAAGCTTTCTTT CASSQYRENTEAFF
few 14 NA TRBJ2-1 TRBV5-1 TGCGCCAGCAGCCCCTTACAGCGCTACAATGAGCAGTTCTTC CASSPLQRYNEQFF
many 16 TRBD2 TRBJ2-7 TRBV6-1 TGTGCCAGCAGCACAAAAGGCCCTAGCGGTACTAGAGAGCAGTACTTC CASSTKGPSGTREQYF
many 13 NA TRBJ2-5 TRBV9 TGTGCCAGCAGCGTTGGGCCCCAAGAGACCCAGTACTTC CASSVGPQETQYF
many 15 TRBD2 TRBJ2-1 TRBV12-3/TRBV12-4 TGTGCCAGCGGGTCGACTAGCGGGGGCTACAATGAGCAGTTCTTC CASGSTSGGYNEQFF
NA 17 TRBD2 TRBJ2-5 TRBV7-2 TGTGCCAGCAGCCCCCGGCTGACTAGCGGGAGCCAAGAGACCCAGTACTTC CASSPRLTSGSQETQYF
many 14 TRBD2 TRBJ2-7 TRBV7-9 TGTGCCAGCAGCTCAGGACTAGCAGTGGGCGAGCAGTACTTC CASSSGLAVGEQYF
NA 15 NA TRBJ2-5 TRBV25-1 TGTGCCGGCAGTGAATCGTACAGGGAGTTGGAGACCCAGTACTTC CAGSESYRELETQYF
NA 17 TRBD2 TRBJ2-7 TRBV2 TGTGCCAGCAGTGCGTCGGGACTAGCGGGGGGGCTCGGCGAGCAGTACTTC CASSASGLAGGLGEQYF
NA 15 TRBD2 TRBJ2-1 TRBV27 TGTGCCAGCAGTCTAGGACTCTCCGGGGGGAATGAGCAGTTCTTC CASSLGLSGGNEQFF
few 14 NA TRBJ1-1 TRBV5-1 TGCGCCAGCAGCTTGGAGGTAGGGGAGACTGAAGCTTTCTTT CASSLEVGETEAFF
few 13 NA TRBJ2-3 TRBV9 TGTGCCAGCAGCGTAGACAGTCGAGATACGCAGTATTTT CASSVDSRDTQYF
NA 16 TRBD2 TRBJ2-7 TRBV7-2 TGTGCCAGCAGCTACGGACTCGCGGGAGGGGTGGACGAGCAGTACTTC CASSYGLAGGVDEQYF
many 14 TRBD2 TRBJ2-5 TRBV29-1 TGCAGCGTCCGGACTAGCGGGGGTTTTGAGACCCAGTACTTC CSVRTSGGFETQYF
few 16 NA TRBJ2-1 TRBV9 TGTGCCAGCAGCGTTTTAGATGTTTTTGGTGGCGGTGAGCAGTTCTTC CASSVLDVFGGGEQFF
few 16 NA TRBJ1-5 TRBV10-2 TGCGCCAGCAGTGATCGTCCGACCGATGGACATCAGCCCCAGCATTTT CASSDRPTDGHQPQHF
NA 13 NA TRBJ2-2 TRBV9 TGTGCCAGCAGCGAAGAGAACACCGGGGAGCCGTTTTTT CASSEENTGEPFF
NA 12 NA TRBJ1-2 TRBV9 TGTGCCAGCAGTCACTATTCGGGGGGCTACACCTTC CASSHYSGGYTF
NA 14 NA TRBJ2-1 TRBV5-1 TGCGCCAGCACGCCCCCGAGCTCCTACAATGAGCAGTTCTTC CASTPPSSYNEQFF
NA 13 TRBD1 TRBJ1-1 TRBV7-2 TGTACCAGCAGCTCACGGACAGGGGGGCGAGCTTTCTTT CTSSSRTGGRAFF
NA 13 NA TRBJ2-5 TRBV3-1 TGTGCCAGCAGTCCAAACAGGGATGAGACCCAGTACTTC CASSPNRDETQYF
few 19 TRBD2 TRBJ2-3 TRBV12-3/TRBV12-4 TGTGCCAGCAGTACCTCGACTAGCGGGGGGGAACTTAGCACAGATACGCAGTATTTT CASSTSTSGGELSTDTQYF